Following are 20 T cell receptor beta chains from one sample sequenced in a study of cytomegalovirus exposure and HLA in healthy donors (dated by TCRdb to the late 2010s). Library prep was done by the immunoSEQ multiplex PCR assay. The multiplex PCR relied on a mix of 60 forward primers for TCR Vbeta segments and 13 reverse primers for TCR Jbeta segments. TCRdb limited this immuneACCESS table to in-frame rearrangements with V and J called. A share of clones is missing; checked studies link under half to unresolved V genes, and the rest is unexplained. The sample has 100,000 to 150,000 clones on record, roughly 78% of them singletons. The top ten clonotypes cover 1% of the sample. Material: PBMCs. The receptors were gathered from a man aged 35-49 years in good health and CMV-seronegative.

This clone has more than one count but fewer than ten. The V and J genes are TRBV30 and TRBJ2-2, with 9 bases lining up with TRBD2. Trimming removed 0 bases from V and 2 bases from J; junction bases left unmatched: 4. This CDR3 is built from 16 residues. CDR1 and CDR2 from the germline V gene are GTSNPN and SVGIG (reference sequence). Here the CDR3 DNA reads TGTGCCTGGAGTGTACAGCGGGGGGCCAACACCGGGGAGCTGTTTTTT. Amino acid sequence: CAWSVQRGANTGELFF.

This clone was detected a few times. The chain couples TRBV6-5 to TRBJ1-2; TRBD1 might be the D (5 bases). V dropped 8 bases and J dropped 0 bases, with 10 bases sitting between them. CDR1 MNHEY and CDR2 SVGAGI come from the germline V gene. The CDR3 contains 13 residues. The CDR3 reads CASQAGPNYGYTF. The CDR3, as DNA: TGTGCCAGCCAGGCAGGGCCTAACTATGGCTACACCTTC.

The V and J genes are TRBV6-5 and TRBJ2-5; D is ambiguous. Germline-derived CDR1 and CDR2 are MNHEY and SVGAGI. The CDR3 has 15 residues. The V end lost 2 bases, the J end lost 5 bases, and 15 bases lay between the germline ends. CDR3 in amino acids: CASSYSAPGQETQYF. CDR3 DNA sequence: TGTGCCAGCAGTTACAGCGCTCCGGGTCAGGAGACCCAGTACTTC.

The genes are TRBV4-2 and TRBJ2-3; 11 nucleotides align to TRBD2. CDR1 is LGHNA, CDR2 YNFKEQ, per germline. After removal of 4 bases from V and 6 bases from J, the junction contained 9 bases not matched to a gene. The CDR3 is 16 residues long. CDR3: CASSRTSTSGEDTQYF. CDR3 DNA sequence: TGTGCCAGCAGCCGGACCTCGACTAGCGGGGAGGATACGCAGTATTTT.

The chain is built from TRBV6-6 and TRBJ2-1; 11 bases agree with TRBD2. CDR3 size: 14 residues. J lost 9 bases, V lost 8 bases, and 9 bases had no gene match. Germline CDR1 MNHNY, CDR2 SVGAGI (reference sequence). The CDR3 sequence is CASRPTGTSGEQFF. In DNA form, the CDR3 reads TGTGCCAGCCGTCCTACCGGGACTAGCGGTGAGCAGTTCTTC.

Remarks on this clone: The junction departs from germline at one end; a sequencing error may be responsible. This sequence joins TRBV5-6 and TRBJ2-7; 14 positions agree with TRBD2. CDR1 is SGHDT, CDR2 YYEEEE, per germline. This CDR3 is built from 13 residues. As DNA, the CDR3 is TGTGCCAGCAGCCCGGGGACTAGCGGGGGAACTGTTTTC. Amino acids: CASSPGTSGGTVF.

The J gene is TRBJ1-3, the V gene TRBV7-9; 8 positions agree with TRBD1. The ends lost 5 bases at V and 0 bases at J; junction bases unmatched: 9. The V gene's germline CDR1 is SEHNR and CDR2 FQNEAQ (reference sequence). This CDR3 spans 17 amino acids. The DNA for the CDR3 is TGTGCCAGCAGCGTGACAGGGGAAGGGGCCTCTGGAAACACCATATATTTT. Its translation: CASSVTGEGASGNTIYF.

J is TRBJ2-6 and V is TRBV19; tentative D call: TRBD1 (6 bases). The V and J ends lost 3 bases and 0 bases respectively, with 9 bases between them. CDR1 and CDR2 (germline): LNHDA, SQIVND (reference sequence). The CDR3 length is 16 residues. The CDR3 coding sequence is TGTGCCAGTAGTATCGGACAGACCTCTGGGGCCAACGTCCTGACTTTC. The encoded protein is CASSIGQTSGANVLTF. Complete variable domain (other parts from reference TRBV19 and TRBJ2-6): DGGITQSPKYLFRKEGQNVTLSCEQNLNHDAMYWYRQDPGQGLRLIYYSQIVNDFQKGDIAEGYSVSREKKESFPLTVTSAQKNPTAFYLCASSIGQTSGANVLTFGAGSRLTVL.

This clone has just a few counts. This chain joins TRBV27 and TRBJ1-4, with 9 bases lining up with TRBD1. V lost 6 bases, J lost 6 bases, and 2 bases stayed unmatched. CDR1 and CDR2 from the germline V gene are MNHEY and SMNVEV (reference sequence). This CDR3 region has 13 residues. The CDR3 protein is CASSRDRDEKLFF. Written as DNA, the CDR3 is TGTGCCAGCAGCCGGGACAGGGATGAAAAACTGTTTTTT.

The CDR3 protein is CASSTERGSNQPQHF. CDR3 DNA sequence: TGTGCCAGCAGTACCGAACGGGGTAGCAATCAGCCCCAGCATTTT. V usage is TRBV28 and J usage is TRBJ1-5; D not resolved. Germline CDR1 is MDHEN and CDR2 is SYDVKM. There are 15 residues in the CDR3. V was trimmed by 5 bases and J by 0 bases, leaving 11 bases between them.

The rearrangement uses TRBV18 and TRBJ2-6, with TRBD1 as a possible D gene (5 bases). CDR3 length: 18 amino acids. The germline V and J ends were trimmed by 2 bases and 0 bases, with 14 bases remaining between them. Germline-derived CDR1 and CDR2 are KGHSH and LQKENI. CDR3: CASSPETALLSGANVLTF. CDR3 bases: TGTGCCAGCTCACCAGAGACAGCCCTTCTCTCTGGGGCCAACGTCCTGACTTTC.

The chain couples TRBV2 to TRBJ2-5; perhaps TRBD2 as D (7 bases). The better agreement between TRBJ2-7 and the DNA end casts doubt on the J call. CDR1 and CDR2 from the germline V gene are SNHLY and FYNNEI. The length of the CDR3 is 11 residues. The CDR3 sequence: CAGRGADEQYF. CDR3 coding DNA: TGTGCCGGACGGGGGGCGGACGAGCAGTACTTC.

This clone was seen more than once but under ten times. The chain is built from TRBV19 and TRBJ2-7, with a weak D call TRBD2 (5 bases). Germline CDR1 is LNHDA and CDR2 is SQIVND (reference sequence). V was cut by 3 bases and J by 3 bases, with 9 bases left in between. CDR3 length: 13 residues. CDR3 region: CASSMAGGYEQYF. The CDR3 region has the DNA TGTGCCAGTAGTATGGCAGGAGGCTACGAGCAGTACTTC.

This chain's CDR3 is CASSPVTFQETQYF. CDR3 coding DNA: TGCGCCAGCAGCCCCGTGACATTTCAAGAGACCCAGTACTTC. J is TRBJ2-5 and V is TRBV5-1; no clear D. Trimming pared 4 bases from V and 2 bases from J, leaving 12 bases between. The CDR3 runs 14 residues. The germline CDR1 and CDR2 sequences are SGHRS and YFSETQ.

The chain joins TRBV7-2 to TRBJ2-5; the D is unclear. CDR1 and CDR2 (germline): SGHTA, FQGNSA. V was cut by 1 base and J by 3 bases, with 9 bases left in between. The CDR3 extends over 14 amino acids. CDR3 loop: CASSLGAMKETQYF. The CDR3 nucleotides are TGTGCCAGCAGCTTAGGTGCTATGAAAGAGACCCAGTACTTC.

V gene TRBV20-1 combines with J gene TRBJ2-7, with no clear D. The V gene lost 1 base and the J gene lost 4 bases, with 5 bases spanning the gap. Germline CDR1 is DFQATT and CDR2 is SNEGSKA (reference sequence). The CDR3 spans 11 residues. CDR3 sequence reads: CSARAGYEQYF. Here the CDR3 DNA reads TGCAGTGCTAGAGCCGGGTACGAGCAGTACTTC.

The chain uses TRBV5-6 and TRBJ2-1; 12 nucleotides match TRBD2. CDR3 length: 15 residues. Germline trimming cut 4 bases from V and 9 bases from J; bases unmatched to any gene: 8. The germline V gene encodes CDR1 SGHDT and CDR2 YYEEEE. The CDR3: CASSPLAGGHGEQFF. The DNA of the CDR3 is TGTGCCAGCAGCCCACTAGCGGGGGGCCACGGTGAGCAGTTCTTC. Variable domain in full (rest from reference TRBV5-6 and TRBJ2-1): DAGVTQSPTHLIKTRGQQVTLRCSPKSGHDTVSWYQQALGQGPQFIFQYYEEEERQRGNFPDRFSGHQFPNYSSELNVNALLLGDSALYLCASSPLAGGHGEQFFGPGTRLTVL.

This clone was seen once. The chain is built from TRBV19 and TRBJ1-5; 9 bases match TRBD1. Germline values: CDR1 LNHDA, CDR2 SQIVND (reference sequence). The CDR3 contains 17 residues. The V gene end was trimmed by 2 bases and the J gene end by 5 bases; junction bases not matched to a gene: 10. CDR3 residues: CASSILSPDRGYQPQHF. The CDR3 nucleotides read TGTGCCAGTAGTATACTCAGTCCGGACAGGGGATATCAGCCCCAGCATTTT. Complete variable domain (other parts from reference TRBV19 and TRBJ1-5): DGGITQSPKYLFRKEGQNVTLSCEQNLNHDAMYWYRQDPGQGLRLIYYSQIVNDFQKGDIAEGYSVSREKKESFPLTVTSAQKNPTAFYLCASSILSPDRGYQPQHFGDGTRLSIL.

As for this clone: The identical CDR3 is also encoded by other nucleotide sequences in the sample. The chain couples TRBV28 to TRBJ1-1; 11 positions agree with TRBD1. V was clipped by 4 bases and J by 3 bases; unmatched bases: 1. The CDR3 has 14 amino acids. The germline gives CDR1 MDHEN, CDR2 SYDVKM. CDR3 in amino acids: CASSSGQGDTEAFF. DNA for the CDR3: TGTGCCAGCAGTTCGGGACAGGGGGACACTGAAGCTTTCTTT.

The CDR3 DNA is TGTGCCTGGAGTATGGGGGCGAATCAGCCCCAGCATTTT. Protein: CAWSMGANQPQHF. This chain links TRBV30 with TRBJ1-5, with a weak D call TRBD1 (6 bases). The V end was cut by 2 bases, the J end by 4 bases, with 9 bases between. The CDR3 loop spans 13 amino acids. Germline CDR1 GTSNPN, CDR2 SVGIG (reference sequence).